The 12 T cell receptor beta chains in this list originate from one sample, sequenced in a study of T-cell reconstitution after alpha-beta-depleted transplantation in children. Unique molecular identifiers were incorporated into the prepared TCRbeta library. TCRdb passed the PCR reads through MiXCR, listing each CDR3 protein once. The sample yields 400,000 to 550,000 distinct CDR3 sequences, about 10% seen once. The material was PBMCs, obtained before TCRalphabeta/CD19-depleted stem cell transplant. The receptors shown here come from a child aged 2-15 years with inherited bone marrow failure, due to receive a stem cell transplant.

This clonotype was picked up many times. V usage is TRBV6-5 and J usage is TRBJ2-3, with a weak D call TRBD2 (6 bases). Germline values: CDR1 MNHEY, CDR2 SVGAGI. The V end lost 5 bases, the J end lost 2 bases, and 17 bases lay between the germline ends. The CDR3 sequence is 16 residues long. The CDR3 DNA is TGTGCCAGCAGTAACGCCGGACTACTACCCACAGATACGCAGTATTTT. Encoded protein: CASSNAGLLPTDTQYF.

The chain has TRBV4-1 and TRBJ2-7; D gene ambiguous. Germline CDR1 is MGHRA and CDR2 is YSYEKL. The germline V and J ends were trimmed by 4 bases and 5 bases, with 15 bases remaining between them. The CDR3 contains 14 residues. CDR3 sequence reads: CASSLDWAPNEQYF. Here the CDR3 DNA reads TGCGCCAGCAGCCTCGACTGGGCCCCCAACGAGCAGTACTTC.

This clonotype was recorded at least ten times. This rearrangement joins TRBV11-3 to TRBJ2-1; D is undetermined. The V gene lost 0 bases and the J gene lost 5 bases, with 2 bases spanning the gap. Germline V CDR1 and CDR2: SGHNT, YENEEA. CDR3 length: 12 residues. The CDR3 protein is CASSLDNNEQFF. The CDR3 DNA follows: TGTGCCAGCAGCTTAGATAACAATGAGCAGTTCTTC.

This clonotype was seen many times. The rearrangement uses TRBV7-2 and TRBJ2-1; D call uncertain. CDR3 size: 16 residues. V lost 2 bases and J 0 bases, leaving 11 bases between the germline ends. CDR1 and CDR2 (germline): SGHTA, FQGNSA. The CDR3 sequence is CASSLSDGSSYNEQFF. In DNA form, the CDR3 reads TGTGCCAGCAGCTTATCGGACGGAAGCTCCTACAATGAGCAGTTCTTC.

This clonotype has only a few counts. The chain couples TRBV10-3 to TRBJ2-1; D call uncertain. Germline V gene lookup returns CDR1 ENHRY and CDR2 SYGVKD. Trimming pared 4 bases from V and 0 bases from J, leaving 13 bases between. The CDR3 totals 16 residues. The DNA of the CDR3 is TGTGCCATCAGTGGTCAAACTTGGAGCTCCTACAATGAGCAGTTCTTC. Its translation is CAISGQTWSSYNEQFF.

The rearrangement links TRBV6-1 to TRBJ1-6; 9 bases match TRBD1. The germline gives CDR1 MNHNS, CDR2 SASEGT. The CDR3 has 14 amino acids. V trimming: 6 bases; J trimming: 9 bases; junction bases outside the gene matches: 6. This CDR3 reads CASRPGQGTSPLHF. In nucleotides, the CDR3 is TGTGCCAGCAGACCGGGACAGGGAACTTCACCCCTCCACTTT.

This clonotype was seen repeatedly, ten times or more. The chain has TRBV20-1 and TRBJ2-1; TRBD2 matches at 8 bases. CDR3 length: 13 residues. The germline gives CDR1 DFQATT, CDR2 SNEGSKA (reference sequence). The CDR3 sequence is CVLLTTSDNEQFF. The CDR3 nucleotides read TGCGTCCTCCTCACGACTAGCGACAATGAGCAGTTCTTC.

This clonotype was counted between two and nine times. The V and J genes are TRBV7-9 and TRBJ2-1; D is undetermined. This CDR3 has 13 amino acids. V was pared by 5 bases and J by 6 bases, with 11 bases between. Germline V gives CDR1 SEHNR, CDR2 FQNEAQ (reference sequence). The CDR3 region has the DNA TGTGCCAGCAGCCCCGGTTGGCTCAATGAGCAGTTCTTC. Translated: CASSPGWLNEQFF.

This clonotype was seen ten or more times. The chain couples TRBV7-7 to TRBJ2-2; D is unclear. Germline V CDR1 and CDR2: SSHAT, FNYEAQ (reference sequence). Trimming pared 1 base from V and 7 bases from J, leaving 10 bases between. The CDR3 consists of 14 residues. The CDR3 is CASSLVPERGELFF. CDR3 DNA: TGTGCCAGCAGCTTAGTCCCGGAGCGCGGGGAGCTGTTTTTT. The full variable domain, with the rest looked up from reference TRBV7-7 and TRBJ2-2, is GAGVSQSPRYKVTKRGQDVTLRCDPISSHATLYWYQQALGQGPEFLTYFNYEAQPDKSGLPSDRFSAERPEGSISTLTIQRTEQRDSAMYRCASSLVPERGELFFGEGSRLTVL.

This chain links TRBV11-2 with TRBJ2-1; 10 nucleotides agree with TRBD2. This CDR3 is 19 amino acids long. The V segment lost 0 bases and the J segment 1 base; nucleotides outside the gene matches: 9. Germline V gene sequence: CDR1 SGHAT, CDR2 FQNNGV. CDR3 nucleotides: TGTGCCAGCAGCTTAGATTATCTAGCGGGAGTAGGTTCCTACAATGAGCAGTTCTTC. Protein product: CASSLDYLAGVGSYNEQFF.

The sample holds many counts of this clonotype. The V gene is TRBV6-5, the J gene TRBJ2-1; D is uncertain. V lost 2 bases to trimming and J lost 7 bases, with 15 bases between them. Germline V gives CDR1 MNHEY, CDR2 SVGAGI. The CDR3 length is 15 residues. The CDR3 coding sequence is TGTGCCAGCAGTTACGGTGACCCCAACTATAATGAGCAGTTCTTC. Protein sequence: CASSYGDPNYNEQFF.

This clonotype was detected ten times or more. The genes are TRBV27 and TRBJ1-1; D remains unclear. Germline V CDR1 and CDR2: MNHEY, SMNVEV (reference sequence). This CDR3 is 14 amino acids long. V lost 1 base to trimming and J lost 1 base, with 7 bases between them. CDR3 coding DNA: TGTGCCAGCAGTTTATATCGGAGGAACACTGAAGCTTTCTTT. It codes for CASSLYRRNTEAFF.